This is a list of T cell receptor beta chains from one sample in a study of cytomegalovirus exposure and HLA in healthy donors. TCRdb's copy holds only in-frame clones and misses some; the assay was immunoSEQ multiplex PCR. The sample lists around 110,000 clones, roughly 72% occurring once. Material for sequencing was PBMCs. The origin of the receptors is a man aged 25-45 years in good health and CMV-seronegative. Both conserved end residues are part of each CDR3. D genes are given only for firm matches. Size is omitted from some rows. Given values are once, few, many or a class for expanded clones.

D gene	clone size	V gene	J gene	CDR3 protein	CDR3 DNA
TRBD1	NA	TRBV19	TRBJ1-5	CASSVYRGGNQPQHF	TGTGCCAGTAGTGTCTACAGGGGAGGTAATCAGCCCCAGCATTTT
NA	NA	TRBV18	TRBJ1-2	CASSPPIGSYGYTF	TGTGCCAGCTCACCACCGATCGGGTCCTATGGCTACACCTTC
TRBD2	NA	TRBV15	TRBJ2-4	CATSSRDGGLKNIQYF	TGTGCCACCAGCTCACGGGACGGGGGGTTAAAAAACATTCAGTACTTC
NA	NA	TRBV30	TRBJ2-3	CAWEQGTTDTQYF	TGTGCCTGGGAGCAGGGAACGACAGATACGCAGTATTTT
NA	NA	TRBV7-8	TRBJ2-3	CASSSSTDTQYF	TGTGCCAGCAGCTCTAGCACAGATACGCAGTATTTT
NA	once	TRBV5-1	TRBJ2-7	CASSLGAPYEQYF	TGCGCCAGCAGCTTGGGGGCACCTTACGAGCAGTACTTC
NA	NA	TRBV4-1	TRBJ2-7	CASSRYGRFEQYF	TGCGCCAGCAGCCGTTACGGCAGGTTCGAGCAGTACTTC
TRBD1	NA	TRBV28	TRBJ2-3	CASSLFGQGDTDTQYF	TGTGCCAGCAGTTTGTTTGGACAGGGGGACACAGATACGCAGTATTTT
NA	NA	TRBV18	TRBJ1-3	CASSPVRDSPGNTIYF	TGTGCCAGCTCACCAGTCAGGGATTCTCCTGGAAACACCATATATTTT
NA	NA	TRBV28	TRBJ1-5	CATRTDGQRPQHF	TGTGCCACCCGGACAGACGGGCAGCGGCCCCAGCATTTT
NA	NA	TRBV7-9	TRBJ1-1	CASSLVEGTEAFF	TGTGCCAGCAGCTTAGTTGAGGGCACTGAAGCTTTCTTT
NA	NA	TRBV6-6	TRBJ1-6	CASSYLQGNSPLHF	TGTGCCAGCAGTTACCTACAGGGTAATTCACCCCTCCACTTT
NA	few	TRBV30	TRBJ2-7	CAWSQGHDYEQYF	TGTGCCTGGAGCCAGGGACACGACTACGAGCAGTACTTC
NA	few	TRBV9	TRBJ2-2	CASSVEAGTGELFF	TGTGCCAGCAGCGTAGAGGCAGGCACCGGGGAGCTGTTTTTT
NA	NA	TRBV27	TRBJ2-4	CASSSGLENIQYF	TGTGCCAGCAGTTCCGGACTGGAAAACATTCAGTACTTC
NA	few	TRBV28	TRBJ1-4	CASSPPTRGEKLFF	TGTGCCAGCAGTCCACCTACCCGAGGGGAAAAACTGTTTTTT
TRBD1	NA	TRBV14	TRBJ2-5	CASSRDRGRETQYF	TGTGCCAGCAGCCGCGACAGGGGCCGGGAGACCCAGTACTTC
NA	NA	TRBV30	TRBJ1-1	CAWSLYEIQEGKAFF	TGTGCCTGGAGCCTTTATGAGATCCAAGAGGGAAAAGCTTTCTTT
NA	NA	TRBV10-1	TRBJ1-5	CATSEGSSNQPQHF	TGCGCCACTTCTGAGGGAAGTAGCAATCAGCCCCAGCATTTT
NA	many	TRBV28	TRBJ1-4	CASSPPRGKLFF	TGTGCCAGCAGTCCTCCCAGAGGAAAACTGTTTTTT
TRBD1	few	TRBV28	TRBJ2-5	CASRAGGETQYF	TGTGCCAGCAGGGCAGGGGGCGAGACCCAGTACTTC
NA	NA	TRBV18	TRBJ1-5	CASSPLRDTAQPQHF	TGTGCCAGCTCACCACTCAGGGACACAGCTCAGCCCCAGCATTTT
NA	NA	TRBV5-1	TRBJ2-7	CASSLGLKHSYEQYF	TGCGCCAGCAGCTTGGGCCTTAAACACTCCTACGAGCAGTACTTC
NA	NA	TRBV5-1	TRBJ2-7	CASSFHRVADEQYF	TGCGCCAGCAGCTTCCACAGGGTAGCCGACGAGCAGTACTTC
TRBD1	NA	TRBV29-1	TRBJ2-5	CSVGQSQETQYF	TGCAGCGTGGGACAGTCCCAAGAGACCCAGTACTTC
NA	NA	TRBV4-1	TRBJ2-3	CASSQVQGDTQYF	TGCGCCAGCAGCCAAGTACAGGGAGATACGCAGTATTTT
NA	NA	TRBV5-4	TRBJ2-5	CASSPGRGETQYF	TGTGCCAGCAGCCCAGGACGGGGGGAGACCCAGTACTTC
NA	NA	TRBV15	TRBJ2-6	CATGNTHSGANVLTF	TGTGCCACCGGCAACACCCACTCTGGGGCCAACGTCCTGACTTTC
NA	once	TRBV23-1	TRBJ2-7	CASSQSGDSYEQYF	TGCGCCAGCAGTCAATCTGGAGACTCCTACGAGCAGTACTTC
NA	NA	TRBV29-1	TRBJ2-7	CSVEVTQGYEQYF	TGCAGCGTTGAAGTAACGCAGGGCTACGAGCAGTACTTC
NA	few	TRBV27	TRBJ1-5	CASREQVYSNQPQHF	TGTGCCAGCAGAGAACAGGTTTATAGCAATCAGCCCCAGCATTTT
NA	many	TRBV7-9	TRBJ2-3	CASSSGSTDTQYF	TGTGCCAGCAGTTCGGGGAGCACAGATACGCAGTATTTT
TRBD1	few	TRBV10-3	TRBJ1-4	CAISEGQGVTNEKLFF	TGTGCCATCAGTGAGGGACAGGGGGTTACTAATGAAAAACTGTTTTTT
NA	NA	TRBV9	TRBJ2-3	CASSVEVAVPTDTQYF	TGTGCCAGCAGCGTAGAGGTAGCTGTACCCACAGATACGCAGTATTTT
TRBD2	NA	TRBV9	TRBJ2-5	CASSTGLAGDVWETQYF	TGTGCCAGCAGCACGGGACTAGCGGGGGATGTGTGGGAGACCCAGTACTTC
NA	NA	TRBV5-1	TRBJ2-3	CASSLLGGPDTQYF	TGCGCCAGCAGCTTGTTGGGGGGGCCAGATACGCAGTATTTT